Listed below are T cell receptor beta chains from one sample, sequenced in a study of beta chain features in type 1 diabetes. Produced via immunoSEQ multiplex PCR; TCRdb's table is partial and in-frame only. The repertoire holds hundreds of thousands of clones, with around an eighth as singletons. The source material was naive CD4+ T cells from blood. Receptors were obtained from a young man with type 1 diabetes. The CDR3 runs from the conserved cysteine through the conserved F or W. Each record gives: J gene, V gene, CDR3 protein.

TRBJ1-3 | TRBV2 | CASSPAPAGNTIYF
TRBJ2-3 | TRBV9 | CASSVAGGETDTQYF
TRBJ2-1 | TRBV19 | CASTPSGASLGYNEQFF
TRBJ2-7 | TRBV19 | CASSIGDGYEQYF
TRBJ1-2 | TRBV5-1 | CASSLARRYGYTF
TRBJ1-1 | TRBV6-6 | CASSGGNTEAFF
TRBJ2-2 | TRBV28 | CASSTGPVPGELFF
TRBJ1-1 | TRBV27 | CASRPQEYTEAFF
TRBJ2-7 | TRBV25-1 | CASSVRDPGYEQYF
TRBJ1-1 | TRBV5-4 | CASAPRGMNTEAFF
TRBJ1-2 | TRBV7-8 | CASRPGRLYGYTF
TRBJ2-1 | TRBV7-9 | CASSLQTSGNEQFF
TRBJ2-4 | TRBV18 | CASSPAELAKNIQYF
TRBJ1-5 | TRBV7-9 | CASSLAGVGNQPQHF
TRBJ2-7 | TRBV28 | CASSLQFSEQYF
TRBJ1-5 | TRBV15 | CATSRDGGGNQPQHF
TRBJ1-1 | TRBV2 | CASSEDFEAFF
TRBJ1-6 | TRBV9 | CASSVGAGVYNSPLHF
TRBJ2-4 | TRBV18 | CASSPRLLGEEDIQYF
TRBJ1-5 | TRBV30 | CAWGGGSQPQHF